Detailed here is one T cell receptor (beta chain). V was cut by 5 bases and J by 0 bases, with 14 bases left in between. Germline V gives CDR1 MNHEY, CDR2 SVGEGT. The CDR3 length is 15 residues. This record comes from a study of blood T cell repertoires in COVID-19. Study summary: Both acute and convalescent COVID-19 samples were obtained from the United States, Italy and Spain. The cDNA or gDNA used as material had been derived from T cells, B-cell-depleted T cells, or PBMCs.

Study processing details: For nucleated cells, counts were estimated from reference gene primer amplification. Sequenced by immunoSEQ multiplex PCR; TCRdb stores in-frame clones only, minus some. V and J calls and clone size are those listed in that table; D and trimming were worked out from the DNA. Altogether over 100,000 clones are present, 81% being singletons, with the ten largest covering more than 9%. The chain joins TRBV6-2 or TRBV6-3 to TRBJ2-7; perhaps TRBD1 as D (6 bases). The clonotype was recovered from a human donor in a cohort sampled during active COVID-19. Sequenced material: peripheral blood. The CDR3: CASSQRGSLSYEQYF. The DNA for the CDR3 is TGTGCCAGCAGTCAGAGGGGGTCCCTCTCCTACGAGCAGTACTTC.